The present TCR beta chain was sequenced within a study of ipilimumab plus nivolumab after autologous stem cell transplantation. Clones were read by immunoSEQ multiplex PCR, and TCRdb kept only the in-frame ones, dropping some. The table has around 23,000 clones, 70% to 80% seen once; the top ten hold about 23%. Germline values: CDR1 LNHNV, CDR2 YYDKDF (reference sequence). Trimming removed 5 bases from V and 5 bases from J, with 13 bases in between. The CDR3 has 14 amino acids. Sequenced material: PBMCs, taken in a trial of ipilimumab plus nivolumab as post-transplant consolidation. This sequence originates from a male donor with diffuse large B-cell lymphoma. This chain links TRBV15 with TRBJ1-5; D is possibly TRBD1 (6 bases). CDR3 in amino acids: CATSARGTHQPQHF. The CDR3 DNA follows: TGTGCCACCAGCGCCAGGGGAACCCATCAGCCCCAGCATTTT.